The 8 T cell receptor beta chains below come from one sample, sequenced in a study of cytomegalovirus exposure and HLA in healthy donors. Assay used: immunoSEQ multiplex PCR; TCRdb lists only in-frame clones, some missing. The data hold about 74,000 clones, with nearly 95% observed a single time. Specimen: PBMCs. These receptors originate from a man younger than 35 in good health and CMV-seropositive.

The rearrangement links TRBV4-2 to TRBJ2-5; TRBD1 matches at 9 bases. This CDR3 is built from 16 residues. Trimming took 0 bases from V and 5 from J; bases not matched to a gene: 7. Germline CDR1 is LGHNA and CDR2 is YNFKEQ. CDR3 coding DNA: TGTGCCAGCAGCCAAGATTACACAGGGGGCTCGGAGACCCAGTACTTC. As protein: CASSQDYTGGSETQYF.

The J gene is TRBJ2-5, the V gene TRBV5-1; 7 positions agree with TRBD2. This CDR3 spans 14 amino acids. Germline V CDR1 and CDR2: SGHRS, YFSETQ. With 4 bases clipped from V and 4 bases from J, the junction kept 7 bases outside the gene matches. The CDR3 DNA is TGCGCCAGCAGCCCCGTAACGGGAGGAGAGACCCAGTACTTC. Translated: CASSPVTGGETQYF.

The chain carries TRBV4-1 and TRBJ1-2; TRBD1 is a possible D gene (5 bases). The germline V and J ends were trimmed by 0 bases and 8 bases, with 13 bases remaining between them. Germline V gene data show CDR1 as MGHRA and CDR2 as YSYEKL. The CDR3 runs 14 residues. The CDR3 region has the DNA TGCGCCAGCAGCCAAGAGTATAGGGAGGGGGGCTACACCTTC. This encodes CASSQEYREGGYTF.

This sequence joins TRBV28 and TRBJ2-7; possibly TRBD2 for D (7 bases). Germline lookup yields CDR1 MDHEN and CDR2 SYDVKM. The CDR3 has 18 amino acids. The V end lost 4 bases, the J end lost 0 bases, and 22 bases lay between the germline ends. CDR3 region: CASSSQGGSGTLSYEQYF. The CDR3 DNA reads as TGTGCCAGCAGTTCCCAAGGGGGAAGCGGGACCCTCTCCTACGAGCAGTACTTC.

The rearrangement links TRBV5-4 to TRBJ2-5, with a tentative D call TRBD2 (5 bases). The CDR3 is made up of 13 amino acids. Germline V CDR1 and CDR2: SGHNT, YYREEE (reference sequence). Trimming removed 3 bases from V and 5 bases from J, with 11 bases in between. CDR3: CASSSAGRETQYF. CDR3 DNA sequence: TGTGCCAGCAGCTCTGCGGGCCGGGAGACCCAGTACTTC.

The rearrangement links TRBV13 to TRBJ1-2; perhaps TRBD1 as D (5 bases). The CDR3 covers 15 residues. Per germline, CDR1 PRHDT and CDR2 FYEKMQ (reference sequence). The V end was cut by 1 base, the J end by 4 bases, with 13 bases between. The CDR3 here is CASSLEPGRGYGYTF. CDR3 sequence (DNA): TGTGCCAGCAGCTTAGAACCAGGGAGGGGCTATGGCTACACCTTC. Together with reference TRBV13 and TRBJ1-2, the CDR3 gives the full variable domain: AAGVIQSPRHLIKEKRETATLKCYPIPRHDTVYWYQQGPGQDPQFLISFYEKMQSDKGSIPDRFSAQQFSDYHSELNMSSLELGDSALYFCASSLEPGRGYGYTFGSGTRLTVV.

The chain recombines TRBV28 with TRBJ2-7; D not certain. Deletions cut 2 bases from V and 5 bases from J, with 7 bases between. CDR3 length: 12 residues. The germline gives CDR1 MDHEN, CDR2 SYDVKM. The DNA of the CDR3 is TGTGCCAGCAGTTTAGCAGGTAACGAGCAGTACTTC. Translating gives CASSLAGNEQYF.

This rearrangement joins TRBV27 to TRBJ1-3, with TRBD1 as a possible D gene (6 bases). The CDR3 has 14 amino acids. V was cut by 5 bases and J by 0 bases, with 8 bases left in between. Germline lookup yields CDR1 MNHEY and CDR2 SMNVEV (reference sequence). CDR3 residues: CASSLTGSGNTIYF. In DNA form, the CDR3 reads TGTGCCAGCAGTCTGACAGGCTCTGGAAACACCATATATTTT.